The present TCR beta chain was sequenced within a study of neurological immune-mediated disorders. A word on this clonotype: Its antigen is not identified.

Time point meaning: longitudinal time-point 3. The unsorted libraries had their origin in 2 million PBMCs stored at -80 C. Study-wide findings and caveats: Across subjects, no CDR3 amino acid sequence appeared in expanded clones of more than one subject, a finding that suggested private repertoires in all groups.

CDR3 length equals 14 residues. V lost 3 bases to trimming and J lost 12 bases, with 18 bases between them. Germline V CDR1 and CDR2: MNHNS, SASEGT. With 10-nucleotide random UMIs included, cDNA was synthesized by 5'RACE. A single run covered 15-18 subjects with over 180 million TCR-beta sequences. Each CDR3 protein is one row after TCRdb ran MiXCR on the 5' RACE reads. Altogether tens of thousands of distinct CDR3 sequences are present, about 14% being singletons, with the ten largest covering about an eighth. The receptor comes from a man aged 25-45 years in good health. The chain has TRBV6-1 and TRBJ2-1; tentatively, D is TRBD2 (5 bases). Sequencing was carried out using PBMCs. CDR3 DNA sequence: TGTGCCAGCAGTGAGGGTCTGGGAGTATACAGGCAGTTCTTC. The encoded protein is CASSEGLGVYRQFF.